These 13 T cell receptor beta chains were all obtained from the same sample, sequenced in a study of response to subunit inactivated influenza vaccine. MiXCR, run by TCRdb on the RT-PCR reads, gives a single entry per CDR3 protein. Altogether 490,000 or so distinct CDR3 sequences are present, 7.5% to 8.5% being singletons, with the ten largest covering 10% to 15%. Sequenced here: PBMCs from blood, sampled about 24 months after vaccination. The receptors were gathered from a man aged 45-69 years who received an inactivated influenza vaccine.

The chain employs TRBV12-3 or TRBV12-4 and TRBJ2-7, with D possibly being TRBD2 (6 bases). There are 15 residues in the CDR3. V lost 2 bases and J 5 bases, leaving 16 bases between the germline ends. The CDR3 coding sequence is TGTGCCAGCAGTTTATTAGCGGTTGGGGTAAACGAGCAGTACTTC. This translates into CASSLLAVGVNEQYF.

This clonotype was seen ten or more times. This chain joins TRBV7-3 and TRBJ2-1, with a weak D call TRBD2 (6 bases). Germline assignment: CDR1 SGHTA and CDR2 FQGTGA. The CDR3 has 17 amino acids. V was shortened by 4 bases and J by 0 bases, with 16 bases between the two germline ends. CDR3 sequence reads: CASSSTGDLNSYNEQFF. The CDR3 region has the DNA TGTGCCAGCAGCTCCACCGGGGACTTGAACTCCTACAATGAGCAGTTCTTC.

The sample holds a few counts of this clonotype. At one boundary the junction diverges from the germline segment, which might be a read error. V gene TRBV28 combines with J gene TRBJ2-7, with D tentatively TRBD1 (5 bases). Germline CDR1 and CDR2: MDHEN and SYDVKM. There are 14 residues in the CDR3. Written as DNA, the CDR3 is TGTGCCAGCAGTCCCCCCAATCTGTCTGGGGCCTGCCTCTTC. Encoded protein: CASSPPNLSGACLF.

The V and J genes are TRBV5-5 and TRBJ2-3; TRBD2 matches 11 bases. V lost 4 bases and J lost 2; bases outside the gene matches: 3. The CDR3 extends over 15 amino acids. Germline CDR1 is SGHKS and CDR2 is YYEKEE (reference sequence). The CDR3 protein is CASSILAGVTDTQYF. The CDR3 coding sequence is TGTGCCAGCAGCATACTAGCGGGAGTCACAGATACGCAGTATTTT. The complete variable domain, with remaining parts taken from reference TRBV5-5 and TRBJ2-3, reads DAGVTQSPTHLIKTRGQQVTLRCSPISGHKSVSWYQQVLGQGPQFIFQYYEKEERGRGNFPDRFSARQFPNYSSELNVNALLLGDSALYLCASSILAGVTDTQYFGPGTRLTVL.

This sequence joins TRBV6-1 and TRBJ1-4, with no clear D. CDR3 size: 14 residues. Germline V lookup: CDR1 MNHNS, CDR2 SASEGT. V was trimmed by 6 bases and J by 6 bases, leaving 14 bases between them. The CDR3 loop is CASSLTRTDEKLFF. CDR3 nucleotides: TGTGCCAGCAGCCTGACACGTACAGATGAAAAACTGTTTTTT.

In its sample, this clonotype was seen a few times. The genes are TRBV6-2 or TRBV6-3 and TRBJ2-7; 8 bases are shared with TRBD2. The CDR3 length is 16 residues. Unmatched junction bases numbered 11, after V lost 2 bases and J lost 5 bases. Germline V gene sequence: CDR1 MNHEY, CDR2 SVGEGT. CDR3 protein: CASSYVIGSGSDEQYF. The CDR3 nucleotides read TGTGCCAGCAGTTACGTCATAGGGAGCGGGAGCGACGAGCAGTACTTC.

The chain uses TRBV5-1 and TRBJ2-6; 9 nucleotides align to TRBD1. The germline V gene has CDR1 SGHRS and CDR2 YFSETQ. Trimming cost V 4 bases and J 0 bases; bases outside gene matches: 5. The CDR3 extends over 17 amino acids. Here the CDR3 DNA reads TGCGCCAGCAGCCCACAGGGGGCCGGCTCTGGGGCCAACGTCCTGACTTTC. Residues: CASSPQGAGSGANVLTF.

This clonotype has a handful of counts. The chain carries TRBV15 and TRBJ2-3; 10 bases map to TRBD2. This CDR3 has 15 residues. With 0 bases clipped from V and 8 bases from J, the junction kept 5 bases outside the gene matches. Germline V gives CDR1 LNHNV, CDR2 YYDKDF (reference sequence). For the CDR3, the DNA is TGTGCCACCAGCAGAGATCGGCTAGCGGGAGTTACGCAGTATTTT. Protein: CATSRDRLAGVTQYF.

This clonotype was detected many times. The chain carries TRBV5-1 and TRBJ2-4; 12 nucleotides align to TRBD1. Germline assignment: CDR1 SGHRS and CDR2 YFSETQ. This CDR3 comprises 16 residues. V lost 2 bases and J lost 1; bases outside the gene matches: 1. CDR3 sequence: CASSFGTGGAKNIQYF. The CDR3 nucleotides are TGCGCCAGCAGCTTTGGGACAGGGGGCGCCAAAAACATTCAGTACTTC.

The rearrangement uses TRBV29-1 and TRBJ2-3; D might be TRBD1 (6 bases). The germline V gene has CDR1 SQVTM and CDR2 ANQGSEA. This CDR3 contains 14 residues. The V end lost 6 bases, the J end lost 3 bases, and 16 bases lay between the germline ends. CDR3 region: CSVVYPGVTDTQYF. Written as DNA, the CDR3 is TGCAGCGTCGTATACCCAGGGGTAACAGATACGCAGTATTTT.

This sequence joins TRBV3-1 and TRBJ1-2; 8 bases are shared with TRBD1. Trimming removed 5 bases from V and 6 bases from J; junction bases left unmatched: 8. The CDR3 runs 14 residues. CDR1 is LGHDT, CDR2 YNNKEL, per germline (reference sequence). The CDR3 loop reads CASSLRGTGDGYTF. The CDR3 DNA reads TGTGCCAGCAGCTTACGCGGGACAGGAGATGGCTACACCTTC.

V gene TRBV4-2 combines with J gene TRBJ1-4; 7 nucleotides line up with TRBD1. The CDR3 is 20 amino acids. Germline V gene lookup returns CDR1 LGHNA and CDR2 YNFKEQ. V dropped 2 bases and J dropped 5; count of bases not matched to a gene: 20. CDR3 sequence: CASSQYDSFRSGTENEKLFF. The CDR3 nucleotides are TGTGCCAGCAGCCAATACGACTCCTTCCGATCCGGGACAGAAAATGAAAAACTGTTTTTT.

This chain connects TRBV6-2 or TRBV6-3 to TRBJ1-2; D not resolved. V was pared by 7 bases and J by 8 bases, with 14 bases between. The length of the CDR3 is 12 residues. The germline CDR1 and CDR2 sequences are MNHEY and SVGEGT. The CDR3 region is CASTRAVGGYTF. In DNA, the CDR3 is TGTGCCAGCACACGGGCCGTGGGGGGCTACACCTTC.